This T cell receptor (beta chain) was recorded in a study of neurological immune-mediated disorders. General study points: Across subjects, expanded clones had no CDR3 amino acid sequences in common, pointing to private repertoires in all groups. In HTLV-1-associated myelopathy, TCR clonal expansion was greatest, and in multiple sclerosis it was least, below healthy controls.

This clonotype was seen many times. The antigen remains unidentified. By 5'RACE with 10-nucleotide random UMIs, the cDNA was made. Whenever a sequencing run was performed, it yielded over 190 million TCR-beta sequences from 15-18 subjects. MiXCR, run by TCRdb on the 5' RACE reads, gives a single entry per CDR3 protein. This sample has about 59,000 distinct CDR3 sequences; approximately 12% occur once, and the top ten carry roughly a tenth. The clonotype comes from a woman in her fifties or sixties with HTLV-1-associated myelopathy (HAM/TSP). The sample consisted of PBMCs.

CDR3 DNA: TGCGCCAGCAGCCAAGAGGCCTTTTCCGCGGTTGCCCAGTTCTTC. Amino acid sequence: CASSQEAFSAVAQFF. This chain links TRBV4-1 with TRBJ2-1; D unresolved. The V gene lost 0 bases and the J gene lost 13 bases, with 19 bases spanning the gap. The germline V gene has CDR1 MGHRA and CDR2 YSYEKL. This CDR3 contains 15 residues.